The subject of this entry is one T cell receptor (beta chain). There are a few counts of this clonotype. This clone's antigen is unknown. No clone much larger than this one lies a single base away; base qualities are absent. V is pared back by 7 bases and J by 3 bases, with 13 bases lying between the germline termini. The CDR3 measures 15 amino acids from cysteine to phenylalanine. Here the CDR3 DNA is all that survives: 45 bases in frame from base 1. The germline V gene (reference sequence) yields LNHDA for CDR1 and SQIVND for CDR2. TCR beta CDR3 regions were amplified from RNA transcripts. A first-round RT-PCR of the TCR CDR3 used the HTBI primer set with the Qiagen OneStep RT-PCR kit. Libraries were constructed in a second round of multiplex PCR, after which size selection and purification were performed. Paired-end sequencing of the libraries was performed with 100 bp reads on an Illumina HiSeq2000. Per the source publication's procedure: Raw data were processed with SOAPnuke, discarding reads with adapters, uncalled bases, mean Phred below 15, or no exact constant-primer or identifier match. COPE v1.2.5 was used to merge high-quality paired reads, and clonotypes were defined as unique nucleotide sequences. Clonotypes were aligned to IMGT TRBV, TRBD and TRBJ reference segments using MiTCR v1.1. The analysis included only V-J combinations with a frequency above 0.0001, which together covered approximately 99% of the repertoires. A TCS score was defined as the ratio between F50 (clonal expansion) and ExV (chaos), using BLOSUM62-based TCRdist between CDR3 peptides within each V-J. Welch's t-statistics and random forest reduced several hundred V-J features to under 15, which were used in a naive Bayes classifier (R e1071). The Morisita-Horn index was used to measure how similar the thyroid and blood repertoires were. In TCRdb, the public reads were trimmed at Q25 with fastp and aligned with MiXCR, with productive beta chains retained. Each entry merges the rows of one CDR3 protein and shows their most common DNA and genes. The V and J calls here are based on TCRdb, not the publication. Counted in this sample were about 610,000 distinct CDR3 sequences; around 45% of them appeared once. More than 7% of the sample belongs to the ten largest clones.

These data come from a study of T cells in Graves' hyperthyroidism and ophthalmopathy (dated by TCRdb to 2018 to 2020). For the study in its entirety: TCR V-J signatures able to tell the groups apart were searched for in a discovery cohort of 90 to 100 patients, of whom roughly 42 had Graves' ophthalmopathy and around 57 had stable Graves' hyperthyroidism. After sampling, hyperthyroidism patients received methimazole starting at 30 mg daily, and ophthalmopathy patients received high-dose intravenous methylprednisolone. An independent validation cohort of under 20 hyperthyroidism patients and some 15 patients who later progressed to ophthalmopathy tested prospective prediction of ophthalmopathy. For training and testing, the approximately 97 patients in the discovery cohort were randomly divided in a 7:3 ratio. In six Graves' hyperthyroidism patients, the study also compared T-cell repertoires from thyroid tissue with T-cell repertoires from blood. The paper reports TCR Vbeta CDR3 sequencing of approximately 130 peripheral blood samples: approximately 41 ophthalmopathy, under 80 hyperthyroidism and some 17 progressor patients. The full study reports these points: Ophthalmopathy was separated from stable hyperthyroidism by a 13 V-J signature model, with around 90% sensitivity and approximately 81% specificity obtained in cross-validation and 80%/75% obtained in testing. In validation, the model predicted progression to ophthalmopathy with 55% to 71% sensitivity and over 72% specificity, a median of around six months before onset. Most expanded thyroid clonotypes (frequency above 0.001) were also found in blood, which suggests that blood repertoires may mirror thyroid immune responses. Sample size was not statistically predetermined, and blinding of investigators to group allocation was not performed.

Graves' hyperthyroidism was defined as stable when no progression to ophthalmopathy occurred over 18 months of follow-up. Hyperthyroidism patients were newly diagnosed, had a disease duration of under 2 months, and were aged 18 to 65 years. Exclusion was applied to patients with uncontrolled infections, other autoimmune diseases, pregnancy or lactation. Diagnoses were established on the basis of clinical symptoms, serum thyroxine and TRAb, thyroid ultrasound, and orbital computed tomography. Total RNA was extracted with Trizol reagent, and quality was checked on an Agilent 2100 Bioanalyzer. This receptor was identified in a young woman with Graves' hyperthyroidism. The sequencing input was peripheral blood or thyroid tissue (not recorded which). Here the chain combines TRBV19 and TRBJ2-6, with no confidently assigned D gene. The CDR3 sequence is CASTTAIGGANVLTF. The DNA sequence reads TGTGCCAGTACTACGGCGATCGGTGGGGCCAACGTCCTGACTTTC.